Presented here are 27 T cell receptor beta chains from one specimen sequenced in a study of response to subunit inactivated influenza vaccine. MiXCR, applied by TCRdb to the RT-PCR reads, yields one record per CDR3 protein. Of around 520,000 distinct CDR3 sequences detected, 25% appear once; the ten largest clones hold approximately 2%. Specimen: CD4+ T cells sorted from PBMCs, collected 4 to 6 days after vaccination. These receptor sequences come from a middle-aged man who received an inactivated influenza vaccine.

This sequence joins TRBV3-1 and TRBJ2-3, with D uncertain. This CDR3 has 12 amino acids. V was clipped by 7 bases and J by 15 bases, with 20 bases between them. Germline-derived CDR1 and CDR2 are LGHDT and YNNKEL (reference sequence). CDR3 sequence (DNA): TGTGCCAGCACCGGCGGCCCAGGAAGGTCATATTTT. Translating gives CASTGGPGRSYF.

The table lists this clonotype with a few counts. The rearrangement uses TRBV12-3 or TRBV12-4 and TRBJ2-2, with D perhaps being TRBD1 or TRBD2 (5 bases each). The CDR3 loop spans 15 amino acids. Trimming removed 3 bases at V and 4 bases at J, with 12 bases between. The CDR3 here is CASSFGRESTGELFF. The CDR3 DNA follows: TGTGCCAGCAGTTTTGGCAGGGAGTCCACCGGGGAGCTGTTTTTT.

CDR3 protein: CASRRGQGRTGELFF. As DNA, the CDR3 is TGTGCCAGCAGAAGAGGACAGGGTCGAACCGGGGAGCTGTTTTTT. This sequence joins TRBV12-3 or TRBV12-4 and TRBJ2-2; 8 positions agree with TRBD1. The CDR3 has 15 residues. J was trimmed by 5 bases and V by 6 bases; bases with no gene match: 8.

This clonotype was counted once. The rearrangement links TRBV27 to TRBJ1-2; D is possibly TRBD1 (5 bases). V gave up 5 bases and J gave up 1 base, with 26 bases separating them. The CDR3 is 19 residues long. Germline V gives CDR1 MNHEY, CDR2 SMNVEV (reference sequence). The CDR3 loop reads CASSGSKGRGAELNYGYTF. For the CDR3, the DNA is TGTGCCAGCAGTGGGTCCAAAGGGAGGGGCGCTGAACTTAACTATGGCTACACCTTC.

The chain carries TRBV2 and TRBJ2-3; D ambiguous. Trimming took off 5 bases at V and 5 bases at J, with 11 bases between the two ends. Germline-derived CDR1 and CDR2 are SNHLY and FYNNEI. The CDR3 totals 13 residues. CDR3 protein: CASSFRTEDTQYF. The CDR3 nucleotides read TGTGCCAGCAGTTTCAGGACGGAAGATACGCAGTATTTT.

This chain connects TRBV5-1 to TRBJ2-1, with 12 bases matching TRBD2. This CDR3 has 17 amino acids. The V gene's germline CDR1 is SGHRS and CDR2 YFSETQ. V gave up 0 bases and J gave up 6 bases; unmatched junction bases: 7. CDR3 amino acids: CASSLEASGGAVNEQFF. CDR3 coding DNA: TGCGCCAGCAGCTTGGAGGCTAGCGGGGGGGCCGTCAATGAGCAGTTCTTC.

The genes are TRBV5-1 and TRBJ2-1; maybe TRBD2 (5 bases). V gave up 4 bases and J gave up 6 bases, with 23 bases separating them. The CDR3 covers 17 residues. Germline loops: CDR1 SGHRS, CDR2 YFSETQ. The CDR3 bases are TGCGCCAGCAGCCTCAACGGAGCGGTCTGGGGTGGCAATGAGCAGTTCTTC. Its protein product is CASSLNGAVWGGNEQFF.

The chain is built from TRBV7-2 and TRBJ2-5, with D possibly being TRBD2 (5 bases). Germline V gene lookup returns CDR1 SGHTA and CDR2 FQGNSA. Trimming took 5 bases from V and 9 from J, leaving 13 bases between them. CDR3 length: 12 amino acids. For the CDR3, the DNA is TGTGCCAGCAGCCCCCCCCTCGGGGCCCAGTACTTC. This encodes CASSPPLGAQYF. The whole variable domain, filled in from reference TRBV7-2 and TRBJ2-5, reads GAGVSQSPSNKVTEKGKDVELRCDPISGHTALYWYRQSLGQGLEFLIYFQGNSAPDKSGLPSDRFSAERTGGSVSTLTIQRTQQEDSAVYLCASSPPLGAQYFGPGTRLLVL.

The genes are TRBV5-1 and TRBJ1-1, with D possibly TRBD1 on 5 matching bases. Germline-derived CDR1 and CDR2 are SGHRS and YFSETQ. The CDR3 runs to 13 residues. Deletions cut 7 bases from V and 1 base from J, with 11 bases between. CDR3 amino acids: CASAGTTNTEAFF. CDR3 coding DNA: TGCGCCAGCGCCGGGACGACGAACACTGAAGCTTTCTTT.

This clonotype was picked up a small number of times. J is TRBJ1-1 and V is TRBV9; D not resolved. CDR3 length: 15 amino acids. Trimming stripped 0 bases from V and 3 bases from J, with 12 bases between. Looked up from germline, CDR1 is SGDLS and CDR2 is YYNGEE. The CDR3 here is CASSVGLGIHTEAFF. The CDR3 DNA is TGTGCCAGCAGCGTAGGTCTGGGGATTCACACTGAAGCTTTCTTT.

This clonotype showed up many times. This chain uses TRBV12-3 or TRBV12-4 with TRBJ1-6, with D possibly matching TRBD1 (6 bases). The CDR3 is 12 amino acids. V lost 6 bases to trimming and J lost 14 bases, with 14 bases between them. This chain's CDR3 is CASRIGEGALHF. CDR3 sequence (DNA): TGTGCCAGCAGAATAGGGGAGGGGGCCCTCCACTTT.

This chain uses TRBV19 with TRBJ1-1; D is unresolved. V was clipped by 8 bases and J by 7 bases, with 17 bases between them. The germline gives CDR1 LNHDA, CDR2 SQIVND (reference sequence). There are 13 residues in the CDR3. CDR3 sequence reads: CASSDSGSFEAFF. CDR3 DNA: TGTGCCAGTTCGGACTCCGGGTCGTTTGAAGCTTTCTTT.

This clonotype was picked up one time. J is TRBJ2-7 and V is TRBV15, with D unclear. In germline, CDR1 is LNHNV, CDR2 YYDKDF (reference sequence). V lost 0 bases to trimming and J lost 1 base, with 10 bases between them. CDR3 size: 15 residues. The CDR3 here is CATSREAVPSYEQYF. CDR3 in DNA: TGTGCCACCAGCAGAGAGGCAGTCCCTTCCTACGAGCAGTACTTC.

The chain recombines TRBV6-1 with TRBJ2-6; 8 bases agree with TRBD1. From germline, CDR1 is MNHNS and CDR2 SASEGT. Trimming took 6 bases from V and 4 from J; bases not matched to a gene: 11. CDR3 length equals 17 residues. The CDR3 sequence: CASSPLQGALGANVLTF. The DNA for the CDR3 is TGTGCCAGCAGCCCTCTGCAGGGGGCGTTGGGGGCCAACGTCCTGACTTTC.

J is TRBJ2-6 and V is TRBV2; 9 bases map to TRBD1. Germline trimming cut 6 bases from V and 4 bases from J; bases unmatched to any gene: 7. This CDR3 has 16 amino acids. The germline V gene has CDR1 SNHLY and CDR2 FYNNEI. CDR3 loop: CASRRGTGRGANVLTF. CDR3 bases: TGTGCCAGCAGAAGGGGGACAGGGCGAGGGGCCAACGTCCTGACTTTC.

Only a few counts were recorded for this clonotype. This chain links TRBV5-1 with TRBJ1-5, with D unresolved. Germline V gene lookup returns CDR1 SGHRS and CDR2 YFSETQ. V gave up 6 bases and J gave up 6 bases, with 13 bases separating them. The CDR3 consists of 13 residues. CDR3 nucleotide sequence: TGCGCCAGCAATCCCGGGAGAGGTCAGCCCCAGCATTTT. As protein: CASNPGRGQPQHF. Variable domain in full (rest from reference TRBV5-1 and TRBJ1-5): KAGVTQTPRYLIKTRGQQVTLSCSPISGHRSVSWYQQTPGQGLQFLFEYFSETQRNKGNFPGRFSGRQFSNSRSEMNVSTLELGDSALYLCASNPGRGQPQHFGDGTRLSIL.

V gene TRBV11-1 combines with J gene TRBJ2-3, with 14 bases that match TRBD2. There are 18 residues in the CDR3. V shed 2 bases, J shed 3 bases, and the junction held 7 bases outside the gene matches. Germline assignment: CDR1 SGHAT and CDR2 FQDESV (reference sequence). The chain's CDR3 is CASSLSRTSGRSTDTQYF. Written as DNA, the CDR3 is TGTGCCAGCAGCTTATCCAGGACTAGCGGGAGGTCAACAGATACGCAGTATTTT.

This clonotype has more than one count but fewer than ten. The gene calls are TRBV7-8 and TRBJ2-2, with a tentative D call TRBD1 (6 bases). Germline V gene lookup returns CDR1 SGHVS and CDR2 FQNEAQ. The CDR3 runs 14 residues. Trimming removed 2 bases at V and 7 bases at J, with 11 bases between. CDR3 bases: TGTGCCAGCAGCTTAAACAGGGCGGGCGGGGAGCTGTTTTTT. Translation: CASSLNRAGGELFF.

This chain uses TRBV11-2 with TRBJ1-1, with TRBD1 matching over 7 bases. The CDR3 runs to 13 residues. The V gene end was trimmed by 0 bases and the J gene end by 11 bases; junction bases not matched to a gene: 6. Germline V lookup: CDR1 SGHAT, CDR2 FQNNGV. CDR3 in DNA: TGTGCCAGCAGCTTAGAAGGGGGCTCCGGCGCTTTCTTT. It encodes CASSLEGGSGAFF.

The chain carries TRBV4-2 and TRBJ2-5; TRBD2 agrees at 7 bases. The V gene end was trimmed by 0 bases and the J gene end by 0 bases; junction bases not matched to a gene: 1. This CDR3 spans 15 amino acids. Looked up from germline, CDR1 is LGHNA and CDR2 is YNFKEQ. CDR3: CASSQELAYQETQYF. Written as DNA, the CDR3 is TGTGCCAGCAGCCAAGAACTAGCGTACCAAGAGACCCAGTACTTC.

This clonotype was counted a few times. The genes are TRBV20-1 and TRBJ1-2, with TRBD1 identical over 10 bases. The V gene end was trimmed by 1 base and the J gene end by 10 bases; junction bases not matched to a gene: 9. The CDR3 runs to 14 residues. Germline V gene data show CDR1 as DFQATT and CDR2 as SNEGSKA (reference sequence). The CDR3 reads CSARVQTGGVDYTF. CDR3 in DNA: TGCAGTGCTAGAGTTCAGACAGGGGGCGTCGACTACACCTTC.

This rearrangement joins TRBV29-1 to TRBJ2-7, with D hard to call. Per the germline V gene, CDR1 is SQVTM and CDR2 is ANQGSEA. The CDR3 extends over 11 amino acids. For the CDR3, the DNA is TGCGTAGTCGGCAGCTCCTACGAGCAGTACTTC. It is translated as CVVGSSYEQYF.

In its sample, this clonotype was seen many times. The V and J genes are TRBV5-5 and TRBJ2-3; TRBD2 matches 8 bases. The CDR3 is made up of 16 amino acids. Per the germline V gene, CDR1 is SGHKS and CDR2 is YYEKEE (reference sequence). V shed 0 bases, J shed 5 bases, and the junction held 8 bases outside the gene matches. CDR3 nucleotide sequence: TGTGCCAGCAGCTTGGGTCTAGCGGGCAGAGGAGATACGCAGTATTTT. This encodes CASSLGLAGRGDTQYF.

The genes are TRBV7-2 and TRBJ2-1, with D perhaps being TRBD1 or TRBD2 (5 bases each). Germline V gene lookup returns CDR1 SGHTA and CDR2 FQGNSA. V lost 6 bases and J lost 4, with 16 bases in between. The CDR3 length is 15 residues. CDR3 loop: CASRRGTGLYNEQFF. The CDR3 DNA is TGTGCCAGCAGGAGGGGCACGGGGCTATACAATGAGCAGTTCTTC.

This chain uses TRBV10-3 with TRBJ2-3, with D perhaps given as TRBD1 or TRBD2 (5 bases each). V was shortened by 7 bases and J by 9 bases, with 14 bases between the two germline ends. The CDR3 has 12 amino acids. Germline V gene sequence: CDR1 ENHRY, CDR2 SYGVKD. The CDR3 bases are TGTGCCATCACCCAGGGCGGGTTGACGCAGTATTTT. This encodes CAITQGGLTQYF.

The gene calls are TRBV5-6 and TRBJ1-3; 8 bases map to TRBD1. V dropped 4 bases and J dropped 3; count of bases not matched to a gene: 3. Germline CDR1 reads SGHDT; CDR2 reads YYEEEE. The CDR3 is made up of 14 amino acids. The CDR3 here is CASSRQGLGNTIYF. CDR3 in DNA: TGTGCCAGCAGCCGACAGGGGCTTGGAAACACCATATATTTT.

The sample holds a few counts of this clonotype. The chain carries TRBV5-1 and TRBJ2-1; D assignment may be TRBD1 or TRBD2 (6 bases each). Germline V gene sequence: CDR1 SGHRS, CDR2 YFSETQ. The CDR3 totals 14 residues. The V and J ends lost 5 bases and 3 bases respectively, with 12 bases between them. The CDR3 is CASRKGGYYNEQFF. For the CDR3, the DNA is TGCGCCAGCAGAAAAGGGGGGTACTACAATGAGCAGTTCTTC. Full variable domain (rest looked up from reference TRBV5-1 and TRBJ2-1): KAGVTQTPRYLIKTRGQQVTLSCSPISGHRSVSWYQQTPGQGLQFLFEYFSETQRNKGNFPGRFSGRQFSNSRSEMNVSTLELGDSALYLCASRKGGYYNEQFFGPGTRLTVL.